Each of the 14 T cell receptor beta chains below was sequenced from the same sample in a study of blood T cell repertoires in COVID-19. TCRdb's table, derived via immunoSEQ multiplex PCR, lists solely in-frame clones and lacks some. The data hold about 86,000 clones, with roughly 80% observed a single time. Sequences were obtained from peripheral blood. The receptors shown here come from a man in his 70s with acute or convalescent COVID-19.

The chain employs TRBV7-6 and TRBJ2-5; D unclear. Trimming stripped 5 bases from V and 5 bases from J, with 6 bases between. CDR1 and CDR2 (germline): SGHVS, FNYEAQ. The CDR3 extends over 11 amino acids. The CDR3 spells CASSPGETQYF. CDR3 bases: TGTGCCAGCAGCCCTGGCGAGACCCAGTACTTC.

This CDR3 reads CASSYSSGQKETQYF. The CDR3 bases are TGTGCCAGCAGTTACTCATCGGGACAGAAAGAGACCCAGTACTTC. The chain links TRBV6-5 to TRBJ2-5; TRBD1 matches 7 bases. CDR3 length equals 15 residues. The junction had 4 bases not matched to a gene; V was cut back by 0 bases and J by 3 bases. Germline assignment: CDR1 MNHEY and CDR2 SVGAGI.

The chain's CDR3 is CASSLGLAGGFAYNEQFF. In DNA, the CDR3 is TGCGCCAGCAGCTTGGGGTTAGCGGGGGGTTTTGCCTACAATGAGCAGTTCTTC. The V gene is TRBV5-1, the J gene TRBJ2-1, with 10 bases matching TRBD2. The germline gives CDR1 SGHRS, CDR2 YFSETQ. J was trimmed by 2 bases and V by 0 bases; bases with no gene match: 8. The CDR3 runs 18 residues.

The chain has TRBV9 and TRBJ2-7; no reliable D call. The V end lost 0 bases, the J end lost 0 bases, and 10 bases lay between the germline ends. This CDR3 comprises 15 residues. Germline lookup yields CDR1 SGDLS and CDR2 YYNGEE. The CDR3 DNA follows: TGTGCCAGCAGCGTAGTGGGCAGGAACTCCTACGAGCAGTACGTC. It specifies CASSVVGRNSYEQYV.

CDR3 sequence: CASSLVFRTPSTDTQYF. The CDR3, as DNA: TGTGCCAGCAGCTTAGTTTTTCGGACACCCAGCACAGATACGCAGTATTTT. V is TRBV7-2 and J is TRBJ2-3, with D perhaps TRBD1 (5 bases). This CDR3 has 17 amino acids. V was cut by 1 base and J by 0 bases, with 14 bases left in between. Per germline, CDR1 SGHTA and CDR2 FQGNSA.

In DNA, the CDR3 is TGTGCCAGCAGTGCGGACAACTCAGGGCTTCGGTATGGCTACACCTTC. Translated, it gives CASSADNSGLRYGYTF. The chain recombines TRBV6-1 with TRBJ1-2, with D possibly matching TRBD1 (5 bases). Germline V gene lookup returns CDR1 MNHNS and CDR2 SASEGT. This CDR3 is built from 16 residues. V lost 4 bases and J lost 5, with 20 bases in between.

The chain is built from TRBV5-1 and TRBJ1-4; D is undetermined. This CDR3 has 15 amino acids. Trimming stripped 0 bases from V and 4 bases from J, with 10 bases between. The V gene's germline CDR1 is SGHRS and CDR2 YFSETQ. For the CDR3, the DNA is TGCGCCAGCAGCTTGGAGGCGGGTTATAATGAAAAACTGTTTTTT. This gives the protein CASSLEAGYNEKLFF.

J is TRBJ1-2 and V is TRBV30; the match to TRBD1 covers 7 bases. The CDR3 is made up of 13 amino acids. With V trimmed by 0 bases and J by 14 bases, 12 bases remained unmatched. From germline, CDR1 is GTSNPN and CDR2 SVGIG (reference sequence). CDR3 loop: CAWSVDRAGERTF. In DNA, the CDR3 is TGTGCCTGGAGTGTAGACAGGGCCGGGGAAAGGACCTTC.

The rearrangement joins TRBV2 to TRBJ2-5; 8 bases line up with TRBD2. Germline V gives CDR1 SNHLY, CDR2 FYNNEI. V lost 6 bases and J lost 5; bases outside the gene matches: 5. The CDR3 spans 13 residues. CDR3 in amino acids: CASRTGGRETQYF. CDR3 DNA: TGTGCCAGCAGGACGGGAGGGAGGGAGACCCAGTACTTC.

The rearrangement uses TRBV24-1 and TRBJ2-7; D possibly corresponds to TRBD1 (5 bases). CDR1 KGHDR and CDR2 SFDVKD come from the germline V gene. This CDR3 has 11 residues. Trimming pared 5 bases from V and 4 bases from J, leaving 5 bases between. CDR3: CATSAGYEQYF. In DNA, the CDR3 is TGTGCCACCAGTGCAGGGTACGAGCAGTACTTC.

Written as DNA, the CDR3 is TGTGCCAGCAGTCTTATACCGGGACTAGCGGGGGGTCACAATGAGCAGTTCTTC. Amino acids: CASSLIPGLAGGHNEQFF. This chain connects TRBV27 to TRBJ2-1; 15 nucleotides line up with TRBD2. V was clipped by 5 bases and J by 5 bases; unmatched bases: 10. This CDR3 is 18 amino acids long. Looked up from germline, CDR1 is MNHEY and CDR2 is SMNVEV (reference sequence).

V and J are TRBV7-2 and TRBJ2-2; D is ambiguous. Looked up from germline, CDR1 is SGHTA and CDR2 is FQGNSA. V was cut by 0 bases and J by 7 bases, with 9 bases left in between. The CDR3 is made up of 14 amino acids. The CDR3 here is CASSLAWAGGELFF. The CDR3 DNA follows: TGTGCCAGCAGCTTAGCCTGGGCTGGCGGGGAGCTGTTTTTT.

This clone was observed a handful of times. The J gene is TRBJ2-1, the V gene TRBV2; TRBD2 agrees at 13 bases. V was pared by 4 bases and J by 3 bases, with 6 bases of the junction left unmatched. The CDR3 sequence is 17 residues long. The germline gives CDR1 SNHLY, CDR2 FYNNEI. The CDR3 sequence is CASSGLAGGRHYNEQFF. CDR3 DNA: TGTGCCAGCAGTGGACTAGCGGGGGGACGGCACTACAATGAGCAGTTCTTC.

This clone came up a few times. Written as DNA, the CDR3 is TGCAGCGTCGTGACAGGGCGGACCGGGGAGCTGTTTTTT. Translating gives CSVVTGRTGELFF. The chain couples TRBV29-1 to TRBJ2-2, with 7 bases lining up with TRBD1. Germline V gene sequence: CDR1 SQVTM, CDR2 ANQGSEA. The CDR3 spans 13 residues. V was pared by 6 bases and J by 5 bases, with 6 bases of the junction left unmatched.